This T cell receptor (beta chain) was captured in a study of shared clonotypes between healthy human individuals. As for the study in general: Donors were two women and a few men aged 18 to 49.

Germline assignment: CDR1 SNHLY and CDR2 FYNNEI. This CDR3 comprises 14 residues. Between the trimmed V and J ends, which lost 5 bases and 6 bases, there was a span of 13 bases. Method: immunoSEQ multiplex PCR; TCRdb's copy keeps in-frame clones and lacks some. This table holds around 700,000 clones, about 74% found once. There were no recent acute infections or vaccinations among the donors, who were healthy HIV-negative adults. The chain combines TRBV2 with TRBJ2-2; no clear D. The sequence was obtained from a woman younger than 45 in good health. The specimen sequenced was memory CD4+ T cells sorted from blood. Subset of the sample: CD45RA-negative fraction. This CDR3 reads CASSLRPSAGELFF. CDR3 coding DNA: TGTGCCAGCAGTCTGAGGCCATCCGCCGGGGAGCTGTTTTTT.